The rows below give T cell receptor beta chains drawn from one sample of a study of OX40 agonist ivuxolimab in advanced cancers. Here immunoSEQ multiplex PCR was the method, and the copy in TCRdb shows in-frame clones only, minus some. The sample yields some 98,000 clones, roughly 93% seen once. Specimen: CD4+ or CD8+ T cells sorted from blood, collected in a trial of the OX40 agonist ivuxolimab. These receptors were obtained from an adult with an advanced solid tumor such as melanoma, head and neck, liver or kidney cancer. Each CDR3 is given without its conserved first and last residue. The order of the fields is V gene, J gene, clone size, CDR3 protein. The size field is filled for only some rows; it gives once, few, many or a size class.

TRBV30	TRBJ1-3	NA	AWRTVGNTIY
TRBV5-1	TRBJ1-6	NA	ASSLGRREMGHYNSPLH
TRBV6-5	TRBJ1-3	once	ASIKTGIGNTIY
TRBV27	TRBJ1-5	NA	ASSLSSGSGNQPQH
TRBV2	TRBJ2-3	NA	ASSRDYSTDTQY
TRBV7-2	TRBJ1-4	NA	ASSTSGAQKLF
TRBV6-1	TRBJ1-2	NA	ASTATGHNYGYT
TRBV4-3	TRBJ1-4	NA	ASSQDPNSIRKLF
TRBV2	TRBJ1-1	NA	ASALMATEAF
TRBV7-3	TRBJ2-3	NA	ASSLRIAGTDTQY
TRBV6-1	TRBJ1-5	NA	ASSEAVTGTGDIYSNQPQH
TRBV15	TRBJ2-3	NA	ATSRARSTDTQY
TRBV5-6	TRBJ1-5	once	ASSLGDRVIQPQH
TRBV19	TRBJ2-3	NA	ASSKPSTDTQY
TRBV7-2	TRBJ1-2	NA	ASTVMGGGYT
TRBV30	TRBJ2-1	NA	AWSVLGPVMF
TRBV11-2	TRBJ2-1	NA	ASSLGSRGGTIEQF
TRBV2	TRBJ1-5	NA	ATQGVHSNQPQH
TRBV18	TRBJ1-2	NA	ASSRQGAISGYT
TRBV18	TRBJ2-5	NA	ASSPNHAEETQY
TRBV15	TRBJ2-7	NA	ATSRDRWDYEQY
TRBV6-6	TRBJ1-2	NA	ASSQQVYGYT
TRBV13	TRBJ2-3	NA	ASSSPRPGTSRYTDTQY
TRBV7-9	TRBJ1-5	NA	ASSLAGSISDQPQH
TRBV27	TRBJ2-1	once	ASRELGRGEQF
TRBV7-8	TRBJ2-3	NA	ASSRGLAGVYTQY
TRBV7-2	TRBJ1-2	NA	ASSLEPVPAYGYT
TRBV7-9	TRBJ1-2	NA	ASSPSSLTIYGYT
TRBV29-1	TRBJ2-1	NA	SQGASGYNEQF
TRBV18	TRBJ2-3	NA	ASSPSHPDTQY
TRBV7-2	TRBJ2-2	few	ASSNPGLNTGELF
TRBV20-1	TRBJ1-1	NA	SALAVILT
TRBV11-3	TRBJ2-1	NA	ASSSQSYNEQF
TRBV28	TRBJ1-5	NA	ASSLPPGQGWQPQH
TRBV28	TRBJ1-5	NA	ASSFGGVGENQPQH